One TCR beta chain is described in this entry. Per the original data handling: Reference gene primer amplification in the assay estimated nucleated cell counts. Clones were read by immunoSEQ multiplex PCR, and TCRdb kept only the in-frame ones, dropping some. V and J calls and clone size are given by that table; D and trimming were obtained from the DNA. The profile shows just over 150,000 clones, approximately 80% of them singletons. The source of the sample is a study of blood T cell repertoires in COVID-19. Study-level information: Samples representing acute and convalescent COVID-19 were sourced from the United States, Italy and Spain.

The CDR3 is 13 amino acids. With 4 bases removed from V and 3 bases from J, the gap between germline ends came to 10 bases. In germline, CDR1 is SGHRS, CDR2 YFSETQ. This sequence was found in a man aged 55 to 70 with acute or convalescent COVID-19. The sample taken for sequencing was peripheral blood. The genes are TRBV5-1 and TRBJ1-2; D gene uncertain. DNA of the CDR3: TGCGCCAGCAGCCCGGACGGGGACTATGGCTACACCTTC. Translation gives CASSPDGDYGYTF.